This TCR beta chain was observed in a study of identifying expanded T cells in peripheral blood. Using immunoSEQ multiplex PCR, the repertoire was profiled, and TCRdb retains in-frame clones only, with some absent. Of 55,000 to 80,000 clones in the sample, about 80% were seen once. With respect to this clone: The antigen remains unidentified.

V gave up 0 bases and J gave up 7 bases, with 12 bases separating them. The CDR3 has 15 amino acids. CDR1 is MGHRA and CDR2 is YSYEKL in the germline V gene. Notes on the study in general: Over about two and four weeks, about 15 and 19 clones changed, versus approximately 1.2 between replicates.

Collection occurred without any documented infections or immune events in donors. The sample taken for sequencing was blood. This chain joins TRBV4-1 and TRBJ2-2; the D is unclear. This TCR was recovered from a person aged 18-70 years in good health. The CDR3 nucleotides are TGCGCCAGCAGCCAAGATCCTGGTGTTAGCGGGGAGCTGTTTTTT. This gives the protein CASSQDPGVSGELFF.